These T cell receptor beta chains were read from a single sample in a study of T cell repertoires and Cas9 in healthy adults. Measured with immunoSEQ multiplex PCR; TCRdb has only the in-frame clones, and not every one. The sample yields over a thousand clones, around 78% seen once. Sequences were obtained from SpCas9-reactive Tregs (CD4+, CD25+, CD127-, CD137+, CD154-) from PBMCs; culture status not recorded. All receptors derive from a human donor in good health. CDR3s include the opening cysteine and the closing phenylalanine or tryptophan. A D gene is named only where the DNA matches it firmly. Size is omitted from some rows. Given values are once, few, many or a class for expanded clones.

D | J | V | size | DNA | CDR3
TRBD1 | TRBJ2-1 | TRBV11-3 | - | TGTGCCAGCAGCTTTCAGCGGACAGGGCGACCCTTGGATGAGCAGTTCTTC | CASSFQRTGRPLDEQFF
- | TRBJ2-2 | TRBV6-5 | once | TGTGCCAGCAGTGGTTCCCTTTGGGCCGGGGAGCTGTTTTTT | CASSGSLWAGELFF
- | TRBJ2-3 | TRBV28 | - | TGTGCCAGCAGTGGTCTCGGAGGAAGTACAGATACGCAGTATTTT | CASSGLGGSTDTQYF
- | TRBJ1-3 | TRBV6-5 | - | TGTGCCAGCAGTTCCCTAGGAGGAAACACCATATATTTT | CASSSLGGNTIYF
TRBD2 | TRBJ2-3 | TRBV18 | - | TGTGCCAGCTCAGCCCGGACTAGCGGGGCGCCCGATACGCAGTATTTT | CASSARTSGAPDTQYF
TRBD2 | TRBJ2-3 | TRBV7-8 | - | TGTGCCAGCAGCTTAAACGGCGGGGGGGCGACAGATACGCAGTATTTT | CASSLNGGGATDTQYF
- | TRBJ1-1 | TRBV19 | - | TGTGCCAGTAGTTATCTCGGGGGGCAAAGGAACACTGAAGCTTTCTTT | CASSYLGGQRNTEAFF
- | TRBJ2-7 | TRBV20-1 | once | TGCAGTGCTAGTTCGGGATACGAGCAGTACTTC | CSASSGYEQYF
TRBD2 | TRBJ2-1 | TRBV9 | - | TGTGCCAGCAGCAGAGGGGGGACTCCGGGACTAGCGTTCCGTCGGACCTACAATGAGCAGTTCTTC | CASSRGGTPGLAFRRTYNEQFF
- | TRBJ1-1 | TRBV11-2 | - | TGTGCCAGCAGGAGATCGGGAAGCACTGAAGCTTTCTTT | CASRRSGSTEAFF
- | TRBJ1-3 | TRBV28 | - | TGTGCCAGCACCCTCGTACAGGGAGCAGGAAACACCATATATTTT | CASTLVQGAGNTIYF
- | TRBJ2-1 | TRBV2 | - | TGTGCCAGCAGCCTGGGCACCTACAATGAGCAGTTCTTC | CASSLGTYNEQFF
- | TRBJ2-2 | TRBV5-1 | - | TGCGCCAGCAGCGATAATGAGAGGGGGAGCGGGGAGCTGTTTTTT | CASSDNERGSGELFF